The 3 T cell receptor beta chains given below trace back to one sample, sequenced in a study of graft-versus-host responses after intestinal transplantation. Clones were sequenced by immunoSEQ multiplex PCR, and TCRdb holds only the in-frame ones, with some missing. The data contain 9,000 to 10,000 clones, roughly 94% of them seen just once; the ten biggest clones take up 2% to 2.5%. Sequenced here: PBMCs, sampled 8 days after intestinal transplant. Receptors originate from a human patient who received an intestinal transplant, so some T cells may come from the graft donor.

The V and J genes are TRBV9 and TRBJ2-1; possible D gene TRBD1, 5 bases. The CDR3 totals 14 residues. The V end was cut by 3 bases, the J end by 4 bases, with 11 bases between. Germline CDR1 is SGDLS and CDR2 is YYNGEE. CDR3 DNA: TGTGCCAGCAGCGCTATGACAGAGTACAATGAGCAGTTCTTC. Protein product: CASSAMTEYNEQFF.

The CDR3 DNA reads as TGTGCCAGCTACTACAATGAGCAGTTCTTC. Amino acids: CASYYNEQFF. The V call is TRBV6-1, the J call TRBJ2-1, with unresolved D. Trimming pared 8 bases from V and 3 bases from J, leaving 2 bases between. The CDR3 contains 10 residues. Germline V gene sequence: CDR1 MNHNS, CDR2 SASEGT.

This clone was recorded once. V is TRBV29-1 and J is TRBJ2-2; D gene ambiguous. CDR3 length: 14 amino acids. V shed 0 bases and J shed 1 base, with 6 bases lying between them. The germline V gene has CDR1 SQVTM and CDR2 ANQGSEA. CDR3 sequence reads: CSVEETENTGELFF. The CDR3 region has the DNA TGCAGCGTTGAAGAAACTGAGAACACCGGGGAGCTGTTTTTT.